These 25 T cell receptor beta chains were all obtained from the same sample, sequenced in a study of shared clonotypes between healthy human individuals. The table came from immunoSEQ multiplex PCR; TCRdb's copy has only in-frame clones and leaves some out. The table records a few hundred thousand clones, roughly 96% of them present only once. The sample comprised memory CD8+ T cells sorted from blood. Subset of the sample: CD45RO+ cells pooled with CCR7-negative TemRA cells. The source is a man under 40 in good health.

This sequence joins TRBV9 and TRBJ2-1; 8 bases align to TRBD2. CDR1 SGDLS and CDR2 YYNGEE come from the germline V gene. V lost 0 bases, J lost 10 bases, and 9 bases stayed unmatched. CDR3 length: 15 residues. The chain's CDR3 is CASSVATGGTWEQFF. The CDR3 DNA sequence: TGTGCCAGCAGCGTAGCGACGGGAGGGACTTGGGAGCAGTTCTTC.

The chain employs TRBV6-5 and TRBJ1-6; D is ambiguous. The ends were cut back, 9 bases at V and 7 bases at J, with 4 bases in the middle. This CDR3 comprises 10 residues. CDR1 and CDR2 from the germline V gene are MNHEY and SVGAGI. The CDR3 nucleotides read TGTGCCAGGCAGAATTCACCCCTCCACTTT. Its translation: CARQNSPLHF.

J is TRBJ1-2 and V is TRBV7-2; perhaps TRBD1 as D (5 bases). CDR1 and CDR2 from the germline V gene are SGHTA and FQGNSA. The CDR3 contains 15 residues. V shed 3 bases and J shed 2 bases, with 13 bases lying between them. The CDR3 reads CASSFSRGSNYGYTF. The CDR3 nucleotides read TGTGCCAGCAGCTTCTCCCGGGGGTCCAACTATGGCTACACCTTC.

This clone was counted a single time. The rearrangement uses TRBV7-9 and TRBJ2-6; TRBD1 matches at 8 bases. J was trimmed by 0 bases and V by 0 bases; bases with no gene match: 7. Germline V lookup: CDR1 SEHNR, CDR2 FQNEAQ (reference sequence). The CDR3 length is 19 residues. CDR3 sequence reads: CASSLASGGPSSGANVLTF. In DNA, the CDR3 is TGTGCCAGCAGCTTAGCGTCAGGGGGCCCAAGCTCTGGGGCCAACGTCCTGACTTTC.

V and J are TRBV4-1 and TRBJ2-2, with D perhaps being TRBD1 or TRBD2 (5 bases each). Germline CDR1 is MGHRA and CDR2 is YSYEKL. The V end lost 0 bases, the J end lost 8 bases, and 16 bases lay between the germline ends. CDR3 length equals 16 residues. CDR3 sequence (DNA): TGCGCCAGCAGCCAAGATCGGGGCGCGGTACGGGGGGAGCTGTTTTTT. Translated, it gives CASSQDRGAVRGELFF.

The V gene is TRBV7-2, the J gene TRBJ2-1; 9 bases match TRBD2. The trim removed 0 bases at V and 2 bases at J, leaving 5 bases unmatched. The germline gives CDR1 SGHTA, CDR2 FQGNSA. The CDR3 covers 17 residues. The CDR3 DNA sequence: TGTGCCAGCAGCTTAGCGGTAGCGGGAGCCCCCTACAATGAGCAGTTCTTC. It is translated as CASSLAVAGAPYNEQFF.

This chain links TRBV27 with TRBJ2-2, with 7 bases identical to TRBD2. Germline values: CDR1 MNHEY, CDR2 SMNVEV (reference sequence). Trimming at V came to 6 bases and at J to 7 bases, leaving 8 bases not matched to a gene. CDR3 size: 14 residues. The CDR3 is CASRRAGDHGELFF. CDR3 nucleotides: TGTGCCAGCAGACGGGCGGGAGATCACGGGGAGCTGTTTTTT.

The chain uses TRBV5-3 and TRBJ2-1; no firm D call. TRBV5-3 is an open reading frame, and its role is uncertain. The V gene lost 8 bases and the J gene lost 10 bases, with 13 bases spanning the gap. The CDR3 spans 11 residues. CDR3: CARRGVREQFF. The CDR3 DNA reads TGTGCCAGGCGTGGGGTGAGGGAGCAGTTCTTC.

In the case of this clone: Other DNA variants within this sample encode the same CDR3. The chain has TRBV7-2 and TRBJ2-1; 8 bases are shared with TRBD2. Germline V gene lookup returns CDR1 SGHTA and CDR2 FQGNSA. The junction had 0 bases not matched to a gene; V was cut back by 2 bases and J by 0 bases. The CDR3 is made up of 15 amino acids. This CDR3 is CASSLLAGSYNEQFF. CDR3 sequence (DNA): TGTGCCAGCAGCTTACTAGCGGGCTCCTACAATGAGCAGTTCTTC.

The gene calls are TRBV19 and TRBJ1-5; a weak D match, TRBD1 (6 bases). This CDR3 has 16 amino acids. V was pared by 3 bases and J by 1 base, with 13 bases between. Germline CDR1 reads LNHDA; CDR2 reads SQIVND (reference sequence). The CDR3: CASSIKQGRSNQPQHF. In nucleotides, the CDR3 is TGTGCCAGTAGTATCAAACAGGGAAGGAGCAATCAGCCCCAGCATTTT. Full variable domain (remainder filled in from reference TRBV19 and TRBJ1-5): DGGITQSPKYLFRKEGQNVTLSCEQNLNHDAMYWYRQDPGQGLRLIYYSQIVNDFQKGDIAEGYSVSREKKESFPLTVTSAQKNPTAFYLCASSIKQGRSNQPQHFGDGTRLSIL.

The chain uses TRBV7-6 and TRBJ2-3; either TRBD1 or TRBD2 may fit D (5 bases each). The length of the CDR3 is 14 residues. Germline CDR1 and CDR2: SGHVS and FNYEAQ. The V and J ends lost 1 base and 3 bases respectively, with 8 bases between them. In nucleotides, the CDR3 is TGTGCCAGCAGCTTAGGGGACGGAACAGATACGCAGTATTTT. This encodes CASSLGDGTDTQYF.

The genes are TRBV4-1 and TRBJ1-3; D might be TRBD1 (5 bases). Germline loops: CDR1 MGHRA, CDR2 YSYEKL. Trimming shortened V by 0 bases and J by 0 bases, and 6 bases separated the two germline ends. The CDR3 extends over 15 amino acids. The CDR3 loop reads CASSQEGVSGNTIYF. DNA for the CDR3: TGCGCCAGCAGCCAAGAAGGGGTCTCTGGAAACACCATATATTTT.

The chain carries TRBV6-5 and TRBJ2-2; D tentatively reads TRBD1 or TRBD2 (5 bases each). The V gene's germline CDR1 is MNHEY and CDR2 SVGAGI. This CDR3 has 16 amino acids. Deletions cut 4 bases from V and 1 base from J, with 13 bases between. The CDR3 nucleotides read TGTGCCAGCAGTTTCATAGGGGCGGGGAACACCGGGGAGCTGTTTTTT. Translated: CASSFIGAGNTGELFF.

The chain combines TRBV29-1 with TRBJ2-1; the match to TRBD2 covers 14 bases. Germline assignment: CDR1 SQVTM and CDR2 ANQGSEA. V lost 7 bases and J lost 2; bases outside the gene matches: 7. This CDR3 is 16 amino acids long. This CDR3 is CSAGTSGSKTYNEQFF. CDR3 nucleotide sequence: TGCAGCGCTGGGACTAGCGGGAGTAAGACCTACAATGAGCAGTTCTTC.

A note on this clone: Additional DNA sequences in this sample encode the identical CDR3. The rearrangement joins TRBV13 to TRBJ2-7; TRBD2 matches 9 bases. V was pared by 0 bases and J by 4 bases, with 1 base of the junction left unmatched. Germline loops: CDR1 PRHDT, CDR2 FYEKMQ (reference sequence). The CDR3 runs 14 residues. The CDR3 is CASSLGTSGYEQYF. The CDR3, as DNA: TGTGCCAGCAGCTTAGGGACTAGCGGTTACGAGCAGTACTTC.

CDR3 protein: CASSVVIRSNYLMNTEAFF. CDR3 bases: TGTGCCAGCAGCGTAGTAATAAGGTCGAACTACCTCATGAACACTGAAGCTTTCTTT. This chain links TRBV9 with TRBJ1-1, with D unresolved. Per the germline V gene, CDR1 is SGDLS and CDR2 is YYNGEE. V was cut by 0 bases and J by 0 bases, with 21 bases left in between. There are 19 residues in the CDR3. The whole variable domain, filled in from reference TRBV9 and TRBJ1-1, reads DSGVTQTPKHLITATGQRVTLRCSPRSGDLSVYWYQQSLDQGLQFLIQYYNGEERAKGNILERFSAQQFPDLHSELNLSSLELGDSALYFCASSVVIRSNYLMNTEAFFGQGTRLTVV.

J is TRBJ2-2 and V is TRBV9; 8 positions match TRBD1. Trimming cost V 4 bases and J 6 bases; bases outside gene matches: 11. Looked up from germline, CDR1 is SGDLS and CDR2 is YYNGEE. This CDR3 has 16 residues. In DNA, the CDR3 is TGTGCCAGCAGCCTTGGAGGGACAGGAGGCGCCGGGGAGCTGTTTTTT. It encodes CASSLGGTGGAGELFF.

This chain connects TRBV28 to TRBJ2-1; possible D gene TRBD1, 5 bases. The CDR3 spans 14 residues. Germline V gene sequence: CDR1 MDHEN, CDR2 SYDVKM. V was pared by 3 bases and J by 2 bases, with 8 bases between. The CDR3 loop is CASSLNRPYNEQFF. Written as DNA, the CDR3 is TGTGCCAGCAGTTTGAACAGGCCCTACAATGAGCAGTTCTTC.

This chain joins TRBV6-6 and TRBJ2-7; tentative D call: TRBD1 (6 bases). Trimming shortened V by 2 bases and J by 3 bases, and 8 bases separated the two germline ends. This CDR3 spans 13 amino acids. The germline gives CDR1 MNHNY, CDR2 SVGAGI (reference sequence). For the CDR3, the DNA is TGTGCCAGCAGTTACGCGGACAGCTACGAGCAGTACTTC. Protein product: CASSYADSYEQYF.

The V gene is TRBV6-6, the J gene TRBJ2-7; no clear D gene. The ends were cut back, 2 bases at V and 4 bases at J, with 3 bases in the middle. CDR1 MNHNY and CDR2 SVGAGI come from the germline V gene (reference sequence). CDR3 length: 11 residues. CDR3 amino acids: CASSYMYEQYF. CDR3 nucleotides: TGTGCCAGCAGTTACATGTACGAGCAGTACTTC.

V usage is TRBV7-2 and J usage is TRBJ1-5, with D uncertain. CDR1 is SGHTA, CDR2 FQGNSA, per germline. The CDR3 covers 14 residues. V lost 2 bases and J lost 0, with 5 bases in between. CDR3 DNA sequence: TGTGCCAGCAGCTTACTTTATAGCAATCAGCCCCAGCATTTT. It translates to CASSLLYSNQPQHF.

The gene calls are TRBV10-2 and TRBJ2-1; perhaps TRBD1 as D (5 bases). CDR1 WSHSY and CDR2 SAAADI come from the germline V gene. V lost 6 bases and J 0 bases, leaving 12 bases between the germline ends. The CDR3 runs 15 residues. The CDR3 is CASSLDNLSYNEQFF. The CDR3 DNA reads TGCGCCAGCAGCTTGGACAACCTCTCCTACAATGAGCAGTTCTTC.

This chain connects TRBV5-1 to TRBJ2-7; the match to TRBD1 covers 8 bases. Germline CDR1 and CDR2: SGHRS and YFSETQ. This CDR3 comprises 15 residues. V lost 2 bases, J lost 7 bases, and 11 bases stayed unmatched. The DNA of the CDR3 is TGCGCCAGCAGCTTTGGAGACAGGGGAGGAGTGGAGCAGTACTTC. This codes for CASSFGDRGGVEQYF.

V gene TRBV19 combines with J gene TRBJ2-1; 15 bases are shared with TRBD2. The CDR3 is 18 amino acids. CDR1 and CDR2 (germline): LNHDA, SQIVND (reference sequence). V lost 5 bases to trimming and J lost 2 bases; unmatched junction nucleotides: 7. CDR3 sequence reads: CASSLGTSGRWPYNEQFF. CDR3 in DNA: TGTGCCAGTAGTCTCGGGACTAGCGGGAGGTGGCCCTACAATGAGCAGTTCTTC.

The V and J genes are TRBV5-1 and TRBJ2-2, with D uncertain. The CDR3 consists of 14 residues. Germline CDR1 and CDR2: SGHRS and YFSETQ. Trimming pared 0 bases from V and 3 bases from J, leaving 6 bases between. CDR3 DNA sequence: TGCGCCAGCAGCTTGGTAACAGACACCGGGGAGCTGTTTTTT. It is translated as CASSLVTDTGELFF.